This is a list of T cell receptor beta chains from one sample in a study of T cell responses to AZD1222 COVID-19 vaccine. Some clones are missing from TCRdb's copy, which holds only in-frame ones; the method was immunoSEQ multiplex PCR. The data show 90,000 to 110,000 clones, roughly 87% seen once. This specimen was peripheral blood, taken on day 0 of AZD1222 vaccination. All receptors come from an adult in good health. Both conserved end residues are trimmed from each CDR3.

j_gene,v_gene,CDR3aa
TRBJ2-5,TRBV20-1,SASRLAGEETQY
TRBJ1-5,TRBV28,ASSGLWGNQPQH
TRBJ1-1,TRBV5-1,ASSSQSGGNTEAF
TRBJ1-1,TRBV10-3,AISAIEGASAEAF
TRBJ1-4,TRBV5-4,ASSFGGQGSLNEKLF
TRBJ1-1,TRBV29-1,SASPGQGGTEAF
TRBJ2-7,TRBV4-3,ASSQDTGSSYEQY
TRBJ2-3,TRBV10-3,AISESNVGGLDTQY
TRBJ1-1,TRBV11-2,ASRTLRGPTEAF
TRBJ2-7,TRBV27,ASSLGLAGAVTYEQY
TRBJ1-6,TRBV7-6,ASSLGGRLRDSPLH
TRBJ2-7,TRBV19,ASSIPGTATRQY
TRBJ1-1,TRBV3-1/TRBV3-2,ASSHGGAGAF
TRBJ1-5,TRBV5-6,ASSLRWGNNQPQH
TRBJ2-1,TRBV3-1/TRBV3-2,ASSLSGGHEQF
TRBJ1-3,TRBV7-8,ASSLDPRGNTIY
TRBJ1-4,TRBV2,ASSPTETNEKLF
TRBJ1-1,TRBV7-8,ASSSGGQGTF
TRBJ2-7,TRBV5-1,ASSPREPYEQY
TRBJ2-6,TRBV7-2,ASSWEPGDGANVLT
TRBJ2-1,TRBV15,ATSRDRTSGTREF
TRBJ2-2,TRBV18,ASSPRLAMNTGELF
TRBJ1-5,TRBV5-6,ASSVHEGTGNQPQH
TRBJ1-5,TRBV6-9,ASSTSGIPGEEPQH
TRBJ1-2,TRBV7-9,ASSLGLGRGYT
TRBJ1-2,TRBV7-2,ASSLGGGINYGYT
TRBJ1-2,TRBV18,ASSRERNYGYT
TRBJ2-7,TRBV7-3,ASSPSASPFYEQY
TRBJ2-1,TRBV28,ATGVGVEQF
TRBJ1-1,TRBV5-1,ASSTMTGAMNTEAF
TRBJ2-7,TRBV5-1,ASSLERGPYEQY
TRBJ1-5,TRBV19,ASTPLTGIGNQPQH
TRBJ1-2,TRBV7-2,ASSTPPGTHVGYT
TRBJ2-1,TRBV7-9,ASSSPLDNEQF
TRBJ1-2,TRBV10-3,AIRDPGQGEIVNYGYT
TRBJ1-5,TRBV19,ASSTRQMSNQPQH
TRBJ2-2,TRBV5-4,ASSSQNTGELF
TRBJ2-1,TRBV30,AWSVDGNSYNEQF
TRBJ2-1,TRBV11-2,ASSPTSGKGEQF
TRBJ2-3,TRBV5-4,ASSLDKGSTDTQY
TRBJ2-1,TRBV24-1,ATSDLGRGNNEQF
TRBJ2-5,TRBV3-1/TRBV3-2,ASSSRTGQETQY
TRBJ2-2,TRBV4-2,ASSQGVTSGGVGELF
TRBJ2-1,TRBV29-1,SVRSGRRYNEQF
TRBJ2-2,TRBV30,ACRTSQNTGELF
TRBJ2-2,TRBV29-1,SVQTGGAWGTGELF
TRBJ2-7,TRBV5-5,ASSLVFSEQY
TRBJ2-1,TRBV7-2,ASSLLGQVYNEQF
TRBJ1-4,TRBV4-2,ASSQGGQKLF
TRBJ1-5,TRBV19,ASSKVGVQPQH
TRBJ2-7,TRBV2,ASSPAGNYEQY
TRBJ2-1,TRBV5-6,ASSQTLEQF
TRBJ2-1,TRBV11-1,ASSRAPSNEQF